This T cell receptor (beta chain) was profiled in a study of CD8 T cells in ankylosing spondylitis. The ends were cut back, 4 bases at V and 3 bases at J, with 12 bases in the middle. The CDR3 consists of 14 residues. CDR1 is SGHDN and CDR2 is FVKESK in the germline V gene. Molecular-barcoded quantitative 5'-RACE produced these TCR beta libraries. TCRdb re-analysed the 5' RACE reads in MiXCR, keeping a single row per CDR3 protein. The sample gives hundreds of thousands of distinct CDR3 sequences, roughly an eighth of which show up once; around 7% is in the top ten. Study-level results: Significant enrichment of disease-linked clones was reported in matched ankylosing spondylitis synovial fluid. Roughly eight highly homologous variants made up a TCR beta motif, and this motif appeared characteristic of ankylosing spondylitis blood. Clones linked with disease were CD8+ and fairly uncommon in the peripheral blood. Some of the motif variants had earlier been found in reactive arthritis patients' fluid and blood.

Regarding this clonotype: The target antigen is unknown.

The receptor comes from a male donor with ankylosing spondylitis. The rearrangement links TRBV14 to TRBJ1-2; no reliable D call. The specimen sequenced was blood, either unsorted or a sorted T cell fraction (not recorded which). CDR3 residues: CASSPLREDYGYTF. In nucleotides, the CDR3 is TGTGCCAGCAGCCCCTTAAGAGAGGACTATGGCTACACCTTC.